This T cell receptor beta chain derives from a study of T cells after posttransplantation cyclophosphamide. General study results and limits: Recipient CMV seropositivity and CMV reactivation strongly tracked TRB clonality. Donor-recipient repertoire similarity was low at 1-2 months, rising over year one. TRB overlap between skin or GI tissue T cells and blood was limited.

Trimming removed 4 bases from V and 4 bases from J; junction bases left unmatched: 4. From germline, CDR1 is SGHTA and CDR2 FQGNSA. The CDR3 has 14 amino acids. Cyclophosphamide on days +3 and +4 followed busulfan-fludarabine conditioning and a marrow graft. With regard to this clone: Its antigen remains unknown.

Generated by immunoSEQ multiplex PCR, the TCRdb table keeps only in-frame clones and is missing some. The sample was found to contain around 7,700 clones, and every one recurs. Sequenced here: PBMCs, sampled 94 days after allogeneic stem cell transplant with posttransplant cyclophosphamide. The sequence derives from a female patient in her 60s who received an allogeneic stem cell transplant from an unrelated donor, was CMV-positive, and had acute GVHD only. The graft donor may have contributed some T cells. V is TRBV7-2 and J is TRBJ2-5; the match to TRBD1 covers 9 bases. This CDR3 is CASSSDRGSETQYF. The CDR3 bases are TGTGCCAGCAGCTCGGACAGGGGTTCAGAGACCCAGTACTTC.